Following are 11 T cell receptor beta chains from one sample sequenced in a study of T cell responses to AZD1222 COVID-19 vaccine. Data came from immunoSEQ multiplex PCR; TCRdb stores just in-frame clones and leaves some out. Among 120,000 to 150,000 clones listed, approximately 89% were seen once. This specimen was peripheral blood, taken on day 0 of AZD1222 vaccination. Source of these receptors: an adult in good health.

V usage is TRBV9 and J usage is TRBJ1-6; D remains ambiguous. The CDR3 length is 15 residues. Germline V gene data show CDR1 as SGDLS and CDR2 as YYNGEE. V was cut by 2 bases and J by 1 base, with 7 bases left in between. CDR3 residues: CASSVVRSYNSPLHF. The CDR3 DNA reads as TGTGCCAGCAGCGTCGTGAGGTCCTATAATTCACCCCTCCACTTT. Supplemented by reference TRBV9 and TRBJ1-6, the full variable domain reads DSGVTQTPKHLITATGQRVTLRCSPRSGDLSVYWYQQSLDQGLQFLIQYYNGEERAKGNILERFSAQQFPDLHSELNLSSLELGDSALYFCASSVVRSYNSPLHFGNGTRLTVT.

This clone was observed a few times. This chain connects TRBV15 to TRBJ2-3; 7 bases are shared with TRBD1. Per germline, CDR1 LNHNV and CDR2 YYDKDF (reference sequence). V trimming: 1 base; J trimming: 6 bases; junction bases outside the gene matches: 7. The CDR3 runs to 15 residues. CDR3 amino acids: CATSRVRQGPDTQYF. CDR3 in DNA: TGTGCCACCAGCAGAGTCCGACAGGGTCCGGATACGCAGTATTTT.

The V and J genes are TRBV19 and TRBJ2-7; D ambiguous. The V gene lost 5 bases and the J gene lost 2 bases, with 13 bases spanning the gap. The CDR3 loop spans 14 amino acids. CDR1 LNHDA and CDR2 SQIVND come from the germline V gene (reference sequence). Here the CDR3 reads CASSVYPTPYEQYF. The CDR3 DNA reads as TGTGCCAGTAGTGTCTACCCTACTCCCTACGAGCAGTACTTC.

This chain connects TRBV14 to TRBJ2-1; D might be TRBD1 (5 bases). Germline CDR1 reads SGHDN; CDR2 reads FVKESK. The CDR3 loop spans 16 amino acids. The V end lost 4 bases, the J end lost 0 bases, and 13 bases lay between the germline ends. In DNA form, the CDR3 reads TGTGCCAGCAGCCGCCTTACAGGACGCTCCTACAATGAGCAGTTCTTC. It encodes CASSRLTGRSYNEQFF.

The J gene is TRBJ1-2, the V gene TRBV10-2, with D hard to call. Germline V gives CDR1 WSHSY, CDR2 SAAADI. The CDR3 is made up of 12 amino acids. Trimming cost V 5 bases and J 8 bases, with 12 bases left between them. CDR3 sequence reads: CASSPPGEGYTF. In nucleotides, the CDR3 is TGCGCCAGCAGTCCCCCCGGGGAAGGCTACACCTTC.

This chain connects TRBV6-2 or TRBV6-3 to TRBJ1-2; weak D call: TRBD1 (5 bases). The germline V gene encodes CDR1 MNHEY and CDR2 SVGEGT. This CDR3 contains 15 residues. Deletions cut 5 bases from V and 2 bases from J, with 15 bases between. CDR3 sequence: CASSKSDTVNYGYTF. The CDR3 DNA reads as TGTGCCAGCAGTAAATCGGACACCGTAAACTATGGCTACACCTTC.

The CDR3 DNA follows: TGTGCCTACCGAAGGGGGGACAGGAGTCGTGGCTACACCTTC. Translated: CAYRRGDRSRGYTF. The rearrangement links TRBV30 to TRBJ1-2, with TRBD1 matching over 8 bases. The CDR3 extends over 14 amino acids. CDR1 GTSNPN and CDR2 SVGIG come from the germline V gene (reference sequence). J was trimmed by 7 bases and V by 7 bases; bases with no gene match: 14.

The chain carries TRBV3-1 (or the pseudogene TRBV3-2) and TRBJ2-7; TRBD1 agrees at 8 bases. The CDR3 extends over 14 amino acids. Germline CDR1 LGHDT, CDR2 YNNKEL (reference sequence). J lost 3 bases, V lost 4 bases, and 5 bases had no gene match. The CDR3 sequence: CASSPDRGGYEQYF. The CDR3, as DNA: TGTGCCAGCAGCCCAGACAGGGGAGGCTACGAGCAGTACTTC.

This clone was picked up one time. The V gene is TRBV19, the J gene TRBJ2-2, with D perhaps matching TRBD2 (6 bases). CDR3 length equals 17 residues. Trimming pared 1 base from V and 0 bases from J, leaving 12 bases between. Per germline, CDR1 LNHDA and CDR2 SQIVND (reference sequence). This chain's CDR3 is CASSIGPSGANTGELFF. The CDR3 DNA sequence: TGTGCCAGTAGTATAGGCCCCTCGGGAGCGAACACCGGGGAGCTGTTTTTT.

The chain couples TRBV5-5 to TRBJ1-2, with 8 bases lining up with TRBD1. J lost 7 bases, V lost 3 bases, and 8 bases had no gene match. Germline assignment: CDR1 SGHKS and CDR2 YYEKEE (reference sequence). CDR3 length: 14 residues. CDR3 bases: TGTGCCAGCAGCTCTTCCCTGGACAGGGCTGGCTACACCTTC. Amino acid sequence: CASSSSLDRAGYTF.

The chain recombines TRBV7-6 with TRBJ2-2, with 8 bases identical to TRBD2. This CDR3 spans 14 amino acids. Per the germline V gene, CDR1 is SGHVS and CDR2 is FNYEAQ. Trimming cost V 3 bases and J 7 bases; bases outside gene matches: 4. CDR3 sequence (DNA): TGTGCCAGCAGCTTCCTTAGCGGGGACGGGGAGCTGTTTTTT. It specifies CASSFLSGDGELFF.